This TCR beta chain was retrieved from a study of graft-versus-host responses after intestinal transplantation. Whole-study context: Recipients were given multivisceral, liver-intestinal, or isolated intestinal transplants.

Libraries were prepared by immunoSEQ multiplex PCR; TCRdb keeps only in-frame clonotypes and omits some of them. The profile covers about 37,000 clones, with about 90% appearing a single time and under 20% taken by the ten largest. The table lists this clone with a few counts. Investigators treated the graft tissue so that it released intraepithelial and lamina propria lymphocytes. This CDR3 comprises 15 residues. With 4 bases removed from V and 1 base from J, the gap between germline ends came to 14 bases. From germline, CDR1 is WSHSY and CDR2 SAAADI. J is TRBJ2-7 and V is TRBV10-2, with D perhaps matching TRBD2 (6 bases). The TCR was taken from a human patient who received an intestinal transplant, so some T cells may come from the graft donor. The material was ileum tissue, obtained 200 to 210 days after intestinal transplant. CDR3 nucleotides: TGCGCCAGCAGTGCGGGGCTAGCGACTTCCTACGAGCAGTACTTC. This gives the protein CASSAGLATSYEQYF.